This TCR beta chain came from a study of cytomegalovirus exposure and HLA in healthy donors. Findings and caveats of the study: The classifier, whose performance was assessed in both the original and validation cohorts, reportedly diagnosed cytomegalovirus status with high specificity and sensitivity. CMV serostatus was the only recorded immune exposure for donors. An analysis was carried out later, and it reportedly showed fewer N-insertions in an Asian-associated ancestry cluster than the roughly 700-donor mean. Among the sequence variants, a highly shared cluster was likely an artifact of sequencing.

The primer mix had 60 Vbeta and 13 Jbeta primers. Some clones are missing from TCRdb's copy, which holds only in-frame ones; the method was immunoSEQ multiplex PCR. Altogether 150,000 to 200,000 clones are present, around 68% being singletons, with the ten largest covering around 2.8%. Notes on this clone: Antigen unknown.

V dropped 1 base and J dropped 6; count of bases not matched to a gene: 4. Germline lookup yields CDR1 SGHDN and CDR2 FVKESK. The CDR3 length is 15 residues. The sample was PBMCs. The TCR originated in a middle-aged woman in good health and CMV-seropositive. V gene TRBV14 combines with J gene TRBJ2-1; the match to TRBD2 covers 9 bases. The chain's CDR3 is CASSQGLAASNEQFF. CDR3 sequence (DNA): TGTGCCAGCAGCCAAGGACTAGCGGCCTCCAATGAGCAGTTCTTC.